What follows are 25 T cell receptor beta chains derived from one specimen sequenced in a study of cytomegalovirus exposure and HLA in healthy donors. PCR employed 60 Vbeta and 13 Jbeta primers. Generated by immunoSEQ multiplex PCR, the TCRdb table keeps only in-frame clones and is missing some. The sample has some 140,000 clones, over 60% seen once; the top ten hold about 1%. Sequenced material: PBMCs. All receptors derive from a woman aged 55-69 years in good health and CMV-seronegative.

This clone has just one count. V gene TRBV11-2 combines with J gene TRBJ2-7; the D gene is possibly TRBD2 (6 bases). The germline V gene encodes CDR1 SGHAT and CDR2 FQNNGV. There are 16 residues in the CDR3. The germline V and J ends were trimmed by 1 base and 2 bases, with 15 bases remaining between them. In DNA form, the CDR3 reads TGTGCCAGCAGCTTAGTTTCCGCGGGACCCCCCTACGAGCAGTACTTC. It is translated as CASSLVSAGPPYEQYF.

This chain joins TRBV7-9 and TRBJ2-1, with 8 bases identical to TRBD2. Germline CDR1 and CDR2: SEHNR and FQNEAQ (reference sequence). The CDR3 consists of 15 residues. After removal of 1 base from V and 7 bases from J, the junction contained 6 bases not matched to a gene. CDR3 sequence reads: CASSLGSGSSNEQFF. Written as DNA, the CDR3 is TGTGCCAGCAGCTTAGGCAGCGGGAGTAGTAATGAGCAGTTCTTC.

The V call is TRBV7-3, the J call TRBJ1-1, with 8 bases identical to TRBD1. CDR3 length: 16 residues. Looked up from germline, CDR1 is SGHTA and CDR2 is FQGTGA. The V segment lost 5 bases and the J segment 0 bases; nucleotides outside the gene matches: 8. The DNA for the CDR3 is TGTGCCAGCAGCCCAGGGGGCCAGGGAATGAACACTGAAGCTTTCTTT. This gives the protein CASSPGGQGMNTEAFF. Complete variable domain (other parts from reference TRBV7-3 and TRBJ1-1): GAGVSQTPSNKVTEKGKYVELRCDPISGHTALYWYRQSLGQGPEFLIYFQGTGAADDSGLPNDRFFAVRPEGSVSTLKIQRTERGDSAVYLCASSPGGQGMNTEAFFGQGTRLTVV.

CDR3 region: CASSLNRGQETQYF. The CDR3 region has the DNA TGTGCCAGCAGTTTAAACCGCGGACAAGAGACCCAGTACTTC. The chain is built from TRBV27 and TRBJ2-5, with D hard to call. The CDR3 runs to 14 residues. V dropped 2 bases and J dropped 2 bases, with 9 bases sitting between them. CDR1 and CDR2 (germline): MNHEY, SMNVEV (reference sequence).

In DNA, the CDR3 is TGTGCCTGGGACCAGGGGTCGAACACCATATATTTT. It is translated as CAWDQGSNTIYF. V is TRBV30 and J is TRBJ1-3; maybe TRBD1 (6 bases). V was cut by 5 bases and J by 7 bases, with 12 bases left in between. CDR3 length equals 12 residues. The germline V gene has CDR1 GTSNPN and CDR2 SVGIG (reference sequence).

J is TRBJ1-2 and V is TRBV28; 9 nucleotides match TRBD1. Looked up from germline, CDR1 is MDHEN and CDR2 is SYDVKM. Trimming removed 4 bases from V and 4 bases from J; junction bases left unmatched: 7. CDR3 length equals 15 residues. This chain's CDR3 is CASSSATGGIYGYTF. In nucleotides, the CDR3 is TGTGCCAGCAGTTCAGCGACAGGGGGGATCTATGGCTACACCTTC.

This sequence joins TRBV11-3 and TRBJ2-1, with TRBD2 matching 8 bases. Germline V gene sequence: CDR1 SGHNT, CDR2 YENEEA. Losses at the gene ends were 5 bases for V and 10 bases for J; bases not matched to a gene: 10. The CDR3 length is 14 residues. This CDR3 is CASSQGPGGHEQFF. The CDR3 DNA follows: TGTGCCAGCAGCCAAGGCCCGGGAGGGCACGAGCAGTTCTTC.

J is TRBJ2-1 and V is TRBV27; 8 bases line up with TRBD1. Trimming at V came to 2 bases and at J to 4 bases, leaving 7 bases not matched to a gene. Germline V gene data show CDR1 as MNHEY and CDR2 as SMNVEV (reference sequence). This CDR3 comprises 16 residues. The DNA for the CDR3 is TGTGCCAGCAGTTTAGGCGTTACAGGGGGGTACAATGAGCAGTTCTTC. This translates into CASSLGVTGGYNEQFF.

The gene calls are TRBV6-4 and TRBJ1-5; the D gene is possibly TRBD1 (5 bases). The CDR3 covers 13 residues. Trimming removed 4 bases from V and 9 bases from J, with 13 bases in between. Germline V lookup: CDR1 MRHNA, CDR2 SNTAGT. DNA for the CDR3: TGTGCCAGCAGTGCTGGGACTGGGAGGCCCCAGCATTTT. Translation: CASSAGTGRPQHF.

The chain links TRBV5-4 to TRBJ2-1; D not certain. V was pared by 2 bases and J by 10 bases, with 19 bases between. Germline V lookup: CDR1 SGHNT, CDR2 YYREEE (reference sequence). The CDR3 covers 15 residues. Written as DNA, the CDR3 is TGTGCCAGCAGCTTCGGTTTCGGCGCGGCGGAGGAGCAGTTCTTC. Its translation is CASSFGFGAAEEQFF.

The CDR3: CAWAGSGGYTF. CDR3 nucleotides: TGTGCCTGGGCGGGGTCGGGAGGCTACACCTTC. V usage is TRBV30 and J usage is TRBJ1-2; no definite D call. This CDR3 has 11 residues. The V and J ends lost 5 bases and 8 bases respectively, with 12 bases between them. CDR1 and CDR2 from the germline V gene are GTSNPN and SVGIG (reference sequence).

The chain has TRBV5-1 and TRBJ2-1; 10 bases agree with TRBD1. V was pared by 1 base and J by 5 bases, with 6 bases of the junction left unmatched. Germline assignment: CDR1 SGHRS and CDR2 YFSETQ. The CDR3 covers 16 residues. The CDR3 protein is CASSLFGDRGHNEQFF. In nucleotides, the CDR3 is TGCGCCAGCAGCTTGTTTGGGGACAGGGGCCACAATGAGCAGTTCTTC.

This clone was observed a single time. The V call is TRBV28, the J call TRBJ2-3, with 12 bases lining up with TRBD2. Germline CDR1 and CDR2: MDHEN and SYDVKM. The CDR3 totals 16 residues. Trimming removed 6 bases from V and 2 bases from J; junction bases left unmatched: 6. CDR3 nucleotide sequence: TGTGCCAGCAGACTCGGACTAGCGGGGACCACAGATACGCAGTATTTT. It specifies CASRLGLAGTTDTQYF.

The chain carries TRBV2 and TRBJ2-2; 9 bases match TRBD2. Germline V lookup: CDR1 SNHLY, CDR2 FYNNEI. V was clipped by 7 bases and J by 5 bases; unmatched bases: 5. The CDR3 totals 14 residues. The CDR3 DNA is TGTGCCAGCACGCTAGCGGGGTATACCGGGGAGCTGTTTTTT. Its protein product is CASTLAGYTGELFF.

This clone has at least ten counts. This chain uses TRBV6-1 with TRBJ1-5, with D tentatively TRBD1 (6 bases). Germline V lookup: CDR1 MNHNS, CDR2 SASEGT. The CDR3 has 14 amino acids. V lost 4 bases to trimming and J lost 6 bases, with 13 bases between them. CDR3 loop: CASSGPGEAQPQHF. CDR3 DNA: TGTGCCAGCAGTGGTCCAGGGGAAGCTCAGCCCCAGCATTTT.

This chain joins TRBV7-9 and TRBJ1-2; tentative D call: TRBD1 (6 bases). The CDR3 consists of 12 residues. CDR1 and CDR2 (germline): SEHNR, FQNEAQ (reference sequence). V was shortened by 5 bases and J by 8 bases, with 12 bases between the two germline ends. CDR3 loop: CASSLGQTGYTF. The CDR3, as DNA: TGTGCCAGCAGCCTCGGACAGACAGGCTACACCTTC.

The V call is TRBV28, the J call TRBJ1-2; a weak D match, TRBD1 (5 bases). Germline V CDR1 and CDR2: MDHEN, SYDVKM. Between the trimmed V and J ends, which lost 1 base and 8 bases, there was a span of 11 bases. The CDR3 runs 13 residues. In DNA form, the CDR3 reads TGTGCCAGCAGTTTATCAGGGATTGAGGGCTACACCTTC. This translates into CASSLSGIEGYTF.

The V and J genes are TRBV6-5 and TRBJ1-4; 7 bases match TRBD1. V lost 4 bases and J lost 6; bases outside the gene matches: 8. This CDR3 is built from 15 residues. CDR1 and CDR2 (germline): MNHEY, SVGAGI. CDR3 coding DNA: TGTGCCAGCAGTTCCGGACAGGCCGTTTATGAAAAACTGTTTTTT. Amino acids: CASSSGQAVYEKLFF.

V and J are TRBV28 and TRBJ1-2; tentatively, D is TRBD1 (5 bases). CDR1 is MDHEN and CDR2 is SYDVKM in the germline V gene. Trimming removed 2 bases at V and 0 bases at J, with 19 bases between. The CDR3 has 18 residues. The CDR3 DNA is TGTGCCAGCAGTTTAGAAAGACAGTTCGAATTTACTAACTATGGCTACACCTTC. Translated: CASSLERQFEFTNYGYTF.

The chain carries TRBV28 and TRBJ2-7; 8 bases line up with TRBD1. Germline V lookup: CDR1 MDHEN, CDR2 SYDVKM. V was clipped by 2 bases and J by 6 bases; unmatched bases: 0. This CDR3 is built from 12 residues. This chain's CDR3 is CASSLGTGEQYF. Written as DNA, the CDR3 is TGTGCCAGCAGTTTAGGGACAGGCGAGCAGTACTTC. The full variable domain, completed using reference TRBV28 and TRBJ2-7, is DVKVTQSSRYLVKRTGEKVFLECVQDMDHENMFWYRQDPGLGLRLIYFSYDVKMKEKGDIPEGYSVSREKKERFSLILESASTNQTSMYLCASSLGTGEQYFGPGTRLTVT.

The V call is TRBV4-1, the J call TRBJ2-1; 7 bases are a match to TRBD2. With V trimmed by 0 bases and J by 0 bases, 8 bases remained unmatched. This CDR3 region has 18 residues. The V gene's germline CDR1 is MGHRA and CDR2 YSYEKL. CDR3 coding DNA: TGCGCCAGCAGCCAAGATGGGACTAACCCGAGCTCCTACAATGAGCAGTTCTTC. Residues: CASSQDGTNPSSYNEQFF.

The count of this clone is one. V is TRBV7-3 and J is TRBJ2-7, with TRBD1 matching 7 bases. CDR1 and CDR2 from the germline V gene are SGHTA and FQGTGA. V trimming: 5 bases; J trimming: 6 bases; junction bases outside the gene matches: 7. CDR3 length equals 13 residues. The CDR3 loop is CASSTRQGGEQYF. In nucleotides, the CDR3 is TGTGCCAGCAGCACCCGACAGGGTGGCGAGCAGTACTTC.

About this clone itself: Other nucleotide sequences in the sample specify the same CDR3. The V call is TRBV18, the J call TRBJ1-1, with D possibly TRBD1 on 6 matching bases. The germline gives CDR1 KGHSH, CDR2 LQKENI. Between the trimmed V and J ends, which lost 3 bases and 1 base, there was a span of 12 bases. This CDR3 contains 15 residues. CDR3 DNA sequence: TGTGCCAGCTCACCCCCCGGGACACAGAACACTGAAGCTTTCTTT. This translates into CASSPPGTQNTEAFF.

This chain joins TRBV10-3 and TRBJ2-3; 8 nucleotides align to TRBD1. Per the germline V gene, CDR1 is ENHRY and CDR2 is SYGVKD. The length of the CDR3 is 15 residues. The trim removed 4 bases at V and 2 bases at J, leaving 5 bases unmatched. For the CDR3, the DNA is TGTGCCATCAGTGGTGGGGACAGGACCACAGATACGCAGTATTTT. Translated: CAISGGDRTTDTQYF.

This chain links TRBV13 with TRBJ2-3, with 8 bases fitting TRBD2. J lost 6 bases, V lost 2 bases, and 16 bases had no gene match. From germline, CDR1 is PRHDT and CDR2 FYEKMQ (reference sequence). The CDR3 length is 18 residues. The CDR3 bases are TGTGCCAGCAGCTTAAGGGCCACTAGCGGATTTGGGGCCGATACGCAGTATTTT. Translating it yields CASSLRATSGFGADTQYF.